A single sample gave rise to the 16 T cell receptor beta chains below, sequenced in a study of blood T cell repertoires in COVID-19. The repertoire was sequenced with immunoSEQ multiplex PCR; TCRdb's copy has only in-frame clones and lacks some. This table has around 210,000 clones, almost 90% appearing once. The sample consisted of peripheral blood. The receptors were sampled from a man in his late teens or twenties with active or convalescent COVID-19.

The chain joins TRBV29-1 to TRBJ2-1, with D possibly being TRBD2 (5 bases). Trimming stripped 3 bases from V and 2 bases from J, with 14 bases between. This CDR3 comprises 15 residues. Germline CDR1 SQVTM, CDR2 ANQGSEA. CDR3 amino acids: CSVDFASSPYNEQFF. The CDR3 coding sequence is TGCAGCGTTGATTTCGCTAGCTCCCCCTACAATGAGCAGTTCTTC.

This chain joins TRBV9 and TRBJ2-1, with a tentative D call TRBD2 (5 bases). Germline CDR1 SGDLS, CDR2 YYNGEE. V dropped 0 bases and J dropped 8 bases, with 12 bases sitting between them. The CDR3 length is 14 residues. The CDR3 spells CASSVGSDWDEQFF. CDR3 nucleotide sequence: TGTGCCAGCAGCGTAGGGTCGGACTGGGATGAGCAGTTCTTC.

The CDR3 here is CSVVPRLYNEQFF. DNA of the CDR3: TGCAGCGTTGTCCCTCGACTGTACAATGAGCAGTTCTTC. The rearrangement uses TRBV29-1 and TRBJ2-1; D gene uncertain. The CDR3 has 13 residues. Germline V gene lookup returns CDR1 SQVTM and CDR2 ANQGSEA. V was trimmed by 4 bases and J by 4 bases, leaving 11 bases between them.

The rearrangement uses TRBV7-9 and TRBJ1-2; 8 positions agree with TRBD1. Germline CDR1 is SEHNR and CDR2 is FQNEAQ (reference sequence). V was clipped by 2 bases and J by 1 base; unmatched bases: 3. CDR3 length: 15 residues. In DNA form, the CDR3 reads TGTGCCAGCAGCTTACCGGGACAGGTTAACTATGGCTACACCTTC. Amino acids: CASSLPGQVNYGYTF.

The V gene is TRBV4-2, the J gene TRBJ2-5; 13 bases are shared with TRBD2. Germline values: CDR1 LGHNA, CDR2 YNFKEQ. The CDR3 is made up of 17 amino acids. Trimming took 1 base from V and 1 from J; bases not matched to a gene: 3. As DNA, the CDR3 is TGTGCCAGCAGCCAAGTTGGACTAGCGGGGGTCCAAGAGACCCAGTACTTC. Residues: CASSQVGLAGVQETQYF.

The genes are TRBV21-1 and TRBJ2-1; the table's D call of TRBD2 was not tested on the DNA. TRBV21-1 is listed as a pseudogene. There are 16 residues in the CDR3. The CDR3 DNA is TGTGCCAGCAGCAAAGGGACTAGCGGCTGGCACAATGAGCAGTTCTTC. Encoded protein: CASSKGTSGWHNEQFF.

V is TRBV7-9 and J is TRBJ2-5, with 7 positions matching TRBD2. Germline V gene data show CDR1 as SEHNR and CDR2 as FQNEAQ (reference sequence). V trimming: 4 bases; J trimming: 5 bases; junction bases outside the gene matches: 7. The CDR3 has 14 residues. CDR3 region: CASSSVGGTETQYF. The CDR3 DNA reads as TGTGCCAGCAGCTCAGTGGGAGGGACGGAGACCCAGTACTTC.

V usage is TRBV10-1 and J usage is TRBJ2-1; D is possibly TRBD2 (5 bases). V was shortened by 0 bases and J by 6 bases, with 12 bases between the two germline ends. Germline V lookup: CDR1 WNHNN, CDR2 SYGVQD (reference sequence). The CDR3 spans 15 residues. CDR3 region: CASSESGSVSNEQFF. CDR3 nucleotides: TGCGCCAGCAGTGAGTCGGGTAGCGTCTCCAATGAGCAGTTCTTC.

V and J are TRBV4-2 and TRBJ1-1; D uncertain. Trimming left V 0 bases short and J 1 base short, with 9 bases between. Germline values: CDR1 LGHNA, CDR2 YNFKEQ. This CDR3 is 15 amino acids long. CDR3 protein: CASSQDLMANTEAFF. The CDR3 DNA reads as TGTGCCAGCAGCCAAGATCTTATGGCGAACACTGAAGCTTTCTTT.

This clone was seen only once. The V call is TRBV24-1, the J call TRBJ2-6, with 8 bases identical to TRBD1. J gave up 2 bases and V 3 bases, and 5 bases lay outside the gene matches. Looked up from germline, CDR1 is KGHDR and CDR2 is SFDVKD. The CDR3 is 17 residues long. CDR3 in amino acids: CATSDRTGTTGANVLTF. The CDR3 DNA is TGTGCCACCAGTGATAGGACAGGGACCACTGGGGCCAACGTCCTGACTTTC.

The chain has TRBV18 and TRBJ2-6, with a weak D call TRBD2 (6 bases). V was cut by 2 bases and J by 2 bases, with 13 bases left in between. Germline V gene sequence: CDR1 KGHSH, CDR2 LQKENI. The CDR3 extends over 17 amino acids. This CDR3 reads CASSPYKGGTGANVLTF. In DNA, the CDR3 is TGTGCCAGCTCACCATACAAAGGAGGGACTGGGGCCAACGTCCTGACTTTC.

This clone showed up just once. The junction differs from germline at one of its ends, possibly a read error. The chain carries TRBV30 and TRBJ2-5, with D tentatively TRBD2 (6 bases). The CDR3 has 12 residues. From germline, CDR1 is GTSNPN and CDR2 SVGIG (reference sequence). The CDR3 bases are TGTGCCTGGAGTGGGGAGGCTAAAAAGAGGAACTTC. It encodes CAWSGEAKKRNF. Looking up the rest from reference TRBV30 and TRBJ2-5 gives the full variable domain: SQTIHQWPATLVQPVGSPLSLECTVEGTSNPNLYWYRQAAGRGLQLLFYSVGIGQISSEVPQNLSASRPQDRQFILSSKKLLLSDSGFYLCAWSGEAKKRNFGPGTRLLVL.

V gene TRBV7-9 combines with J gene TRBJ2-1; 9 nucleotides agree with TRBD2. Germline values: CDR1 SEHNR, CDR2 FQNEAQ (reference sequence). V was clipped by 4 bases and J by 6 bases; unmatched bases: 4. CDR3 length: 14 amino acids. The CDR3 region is CASSSATSGNEQFF. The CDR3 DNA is TGTGCCAGCAGCTCGGCGACTAGCGGCAATGAGCAGTTCTTC.

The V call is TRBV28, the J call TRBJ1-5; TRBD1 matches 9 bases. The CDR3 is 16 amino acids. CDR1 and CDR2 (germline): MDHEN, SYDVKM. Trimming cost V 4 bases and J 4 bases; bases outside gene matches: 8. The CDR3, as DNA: TGTGCCAGCAGTTCGCAGACAGGGGGGTTGAATCAGCCCCAGCATTTT. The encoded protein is CASSSQTGGLNQPQHF. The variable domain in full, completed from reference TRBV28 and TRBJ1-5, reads DVKVTQSSRYLVKRTGEKVFLECVQDMDHENMFWYRQDPGLGLRLIYFSYDVKMKEKGDIPEGYSVSREKKERFSLILESASTNQTSMYLCASSSQTGGLNQPQHFGDGTRLSIL.

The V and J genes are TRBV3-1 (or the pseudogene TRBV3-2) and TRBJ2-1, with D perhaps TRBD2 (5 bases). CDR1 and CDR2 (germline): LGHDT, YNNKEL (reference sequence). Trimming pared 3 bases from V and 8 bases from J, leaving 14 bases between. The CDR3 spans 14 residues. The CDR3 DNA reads TGTGCCAGCAGCCAGGTACGGGCGGGCGATGAGCAGTTCTTC. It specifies CASSQVRAGDEQFF.

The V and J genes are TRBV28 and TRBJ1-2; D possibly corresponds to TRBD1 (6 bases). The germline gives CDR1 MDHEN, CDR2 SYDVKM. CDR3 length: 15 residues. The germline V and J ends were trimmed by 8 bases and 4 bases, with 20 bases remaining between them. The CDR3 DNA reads TGTGCCAGCGCCTGGGGGGGGGCGTTTGGCTATGGCTACACCTTC. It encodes CASAWGGAFGYGYTF.